This T cell receptor beta chain was identified during a study of cytomegalovirus exposure and HLA in healthy donors. The CDR3 runs 18 residues. The germline gives CDR1 LNHDA, CDR2 SQIVND (reference sequence). Trimming stripped 7 bases from V and 1 base from J, with 24 bases between. Study-wide findings and caveats: TCR sequences were mostly rare, though some public TCRs occurred in many donors.

Regarding this clone: The antigen is not known.

Assay used: immunoSEQ multiplex PCR; TCRdb lists only in-frame clones, some missing. This sample has some 98,000 clones, with roughly nine tenths found just once. Sequencing was performed on PBMCs. V and J are TRBV19 and TRBJ2-3; a possible D gene is TRBD2 (6 bases). This clonotype was obtained from a young woman in good health and CMV-seronegative. The CDR3 coding sequence is TGTGCCAGTAACCCTCGGATGGGAACTAGCCGTCGCACAGATACGCAGTATTTT. Protein: CASNPRMGTSRRTDTQYF.